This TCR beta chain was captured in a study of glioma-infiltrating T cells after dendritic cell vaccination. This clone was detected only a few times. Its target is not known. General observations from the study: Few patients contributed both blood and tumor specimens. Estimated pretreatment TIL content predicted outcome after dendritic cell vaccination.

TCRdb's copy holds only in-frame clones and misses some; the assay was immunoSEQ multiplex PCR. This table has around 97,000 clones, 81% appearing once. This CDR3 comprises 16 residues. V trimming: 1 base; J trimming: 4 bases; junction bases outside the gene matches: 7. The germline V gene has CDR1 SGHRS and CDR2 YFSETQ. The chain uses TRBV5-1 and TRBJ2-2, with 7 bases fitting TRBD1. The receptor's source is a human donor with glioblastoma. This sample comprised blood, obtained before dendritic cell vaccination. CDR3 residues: CASSLYAAGGTGELFF. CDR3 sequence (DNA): TGCGCCAGCAGCTTGTATGCGGCAGGGGGCACCGGGGAGCTGTTTTTT. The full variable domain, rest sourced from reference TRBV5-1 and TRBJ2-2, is KAGVTQTPRYLIKTRGQQVTLSCSPISGHRSVSWYQQTPGQGLQFLFEYFSETQRNKGNFPGRFSGRQFSNSRSEMNVSTLELGDSALYLCASSLYAAGGTGELFFGEGSRLTVL.